The entry below gives a single T cell receptor beta chain sequence along with its context. The sample comes from a study of OX40 agonist ivuxolimab in advanced cancers. Study overall: Treatment received earlier with anti-PD-1, anti-PD-L1 or anti-CTLA-4 agents was allowed, and roughly 40% had some. Three patients had partial responses: one hepatocellular carcinoma, two cutaneous melanoma.

CDR3 length equals 16 residues. Trimming cost V 8 bases and J 5 bases, with 22 bases left between them. The germline CDR1 and CDR2 sequences are MDHEN and SYDVKM. Clones were read by immunoSEQ multiplex PCR, and TCRdb kept only the in-frame ones, dropping some. Among roughly 50,000 clones listed, around 77% were seen once. This sequence joins TRBV28 and TRBJ1-5, with D tentatively TRBD1 (6 bases). The sample here was CD4+ or CD8+ T cells sorted from blood, taken in a trial of the OX40 agonist ivuxolimab. The clonotype was recovered from an adult with an advanced solid tumor such as melanoma, head and neck, liver or kidney cancer. For the CDR3, the DNA is TGTGCCAGCCTCGGCCAAAGGGGGGGCCAGGATCAGCCCCAGCATTTT. Amino acid sequence: CASLGQRGGQDQPQHF.